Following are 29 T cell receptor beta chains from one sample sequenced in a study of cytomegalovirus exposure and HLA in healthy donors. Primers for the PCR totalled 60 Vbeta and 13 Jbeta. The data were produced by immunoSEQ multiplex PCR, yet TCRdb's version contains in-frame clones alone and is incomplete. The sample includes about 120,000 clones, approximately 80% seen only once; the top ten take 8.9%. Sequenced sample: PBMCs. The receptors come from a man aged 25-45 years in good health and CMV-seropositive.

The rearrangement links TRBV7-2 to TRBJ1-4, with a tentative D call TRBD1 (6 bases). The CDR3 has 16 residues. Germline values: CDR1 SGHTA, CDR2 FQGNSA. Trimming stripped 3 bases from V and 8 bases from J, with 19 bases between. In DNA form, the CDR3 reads TGTGCCAGCAGCTTCTTTTGGGGGGGCTCGGGAGAAAAACTGTTTTTT. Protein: CASSFFWGGSGEKLFF. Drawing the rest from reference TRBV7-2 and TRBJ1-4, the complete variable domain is GAGVSQSPSNKVTEKGKDVELRCDPISGHTALYWYRQSLGQGLEFLIYFQGNSAPDKSGLPSDRFSAERTGGSVSTLTIQRTQQEDSAVYLCASSFFWGGSGEKLFFGSGTQLSVL.

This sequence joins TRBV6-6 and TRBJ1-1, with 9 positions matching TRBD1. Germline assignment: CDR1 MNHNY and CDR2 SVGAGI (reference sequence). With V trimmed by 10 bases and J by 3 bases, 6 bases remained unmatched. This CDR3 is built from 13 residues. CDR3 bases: TGTGCCACCGAGGGGACAGGGCACACTGAAGCTTTCTTT. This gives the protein CATEGTGHTEAFF.

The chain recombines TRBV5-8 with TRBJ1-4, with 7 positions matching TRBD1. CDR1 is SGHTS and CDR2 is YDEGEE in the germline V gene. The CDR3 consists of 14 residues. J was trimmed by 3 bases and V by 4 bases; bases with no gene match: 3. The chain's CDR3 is CASSTGTANEKLFF. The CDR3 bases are TGTGCCAGCAGCACCGGGACAGCTAATGAAAAACTGTTTTTT.

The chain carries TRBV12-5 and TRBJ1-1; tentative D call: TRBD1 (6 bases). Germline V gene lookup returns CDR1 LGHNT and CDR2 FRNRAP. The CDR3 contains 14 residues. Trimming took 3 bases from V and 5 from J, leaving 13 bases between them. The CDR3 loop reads CASGLRGLGTEAFF. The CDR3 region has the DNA TGTGCTAGTGGTTTAAGGGGGTTGGGGACTGAAGCTTTCTTT.

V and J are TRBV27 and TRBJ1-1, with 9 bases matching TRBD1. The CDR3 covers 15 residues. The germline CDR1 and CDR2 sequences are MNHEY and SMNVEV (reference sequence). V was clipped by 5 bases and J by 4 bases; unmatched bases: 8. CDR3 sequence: CASSVPGQGRTEAFF. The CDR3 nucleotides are TGTGCCAGCAGTGTACCGGGACAGGGTCGCACTGAAGCTTTCTTT.

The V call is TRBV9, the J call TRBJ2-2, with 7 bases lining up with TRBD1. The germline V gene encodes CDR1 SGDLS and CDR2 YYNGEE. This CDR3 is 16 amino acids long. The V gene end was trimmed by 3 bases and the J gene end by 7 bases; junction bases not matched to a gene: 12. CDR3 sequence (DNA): TGTGCCAGCAGCGACCGACGGGACAGCTTTAACGGGGAGCTGTTTTTT. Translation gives CASSDRRDSFNGELFF. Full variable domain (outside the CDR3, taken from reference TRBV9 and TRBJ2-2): DSGVTQTPKHLITATGQRVTLRCSPRSGDLSVYWYQQSLDQGLQFLIQYYNGEERAKGNILERFSAQQFPDLHSELNLSSLELGDSALYFCASSDRRDSFNGELFFGEGSRLTVL.

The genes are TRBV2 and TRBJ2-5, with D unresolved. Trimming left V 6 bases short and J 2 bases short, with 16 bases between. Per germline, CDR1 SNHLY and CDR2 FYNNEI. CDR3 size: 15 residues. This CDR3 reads CASRQEQLRQETQYF. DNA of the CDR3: TGTGCCAGCAGACAAGAACAGCTAAGACAAGAGACCCAGTACTTC.

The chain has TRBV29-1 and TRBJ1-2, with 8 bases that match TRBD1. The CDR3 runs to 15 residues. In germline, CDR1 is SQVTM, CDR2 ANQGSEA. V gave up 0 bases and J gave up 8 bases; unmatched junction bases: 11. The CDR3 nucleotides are TGCAGCGTTGAAGATGCGTTAGGACAGGGATACGGCTACACCTTC. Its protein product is CSVEDALGQGYGYTF.

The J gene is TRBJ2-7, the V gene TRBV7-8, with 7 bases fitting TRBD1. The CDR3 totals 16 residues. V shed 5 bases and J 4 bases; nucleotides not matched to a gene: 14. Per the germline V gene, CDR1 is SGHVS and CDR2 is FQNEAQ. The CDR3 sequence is CASSPYRGGEVYEQYF. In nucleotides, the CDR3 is TGTGCCAGCAGCCCGTACAGAGGGGGCGAAGTATACGAGCAGTACTTC.

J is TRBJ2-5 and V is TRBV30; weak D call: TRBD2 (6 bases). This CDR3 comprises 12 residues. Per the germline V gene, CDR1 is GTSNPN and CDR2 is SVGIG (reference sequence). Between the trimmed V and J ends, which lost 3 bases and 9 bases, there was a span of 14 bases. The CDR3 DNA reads TGTGCCTGGAGGTGGGGGGTCCCCCCCCAGTACTTC. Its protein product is CAWRWGVPPQYF. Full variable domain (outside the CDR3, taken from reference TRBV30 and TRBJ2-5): SQTIHQWPATLVQPVGSPLSLECTVEGTSNPNLYWYRQAAGRGLQLLFYSVGIGQISSEVPQNLSASRPQDRQFILSSKKLLLSDSGFYLCAWRWGVPPQYFGPGTRLLVL.

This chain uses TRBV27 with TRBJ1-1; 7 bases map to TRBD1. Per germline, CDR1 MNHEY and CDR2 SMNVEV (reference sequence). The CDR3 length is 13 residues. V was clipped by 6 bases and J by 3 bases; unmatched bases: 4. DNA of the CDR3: TGTGCCAGCAGCCCGACAGGGTACACTGAAGCTTTCTTT. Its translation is CASSPTGYTEAFF.

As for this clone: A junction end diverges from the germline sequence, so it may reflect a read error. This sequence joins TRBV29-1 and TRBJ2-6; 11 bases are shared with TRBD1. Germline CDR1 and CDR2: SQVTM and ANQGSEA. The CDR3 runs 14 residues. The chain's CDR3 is CSVGTGQGANGLTF. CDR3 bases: TGCAGCGTCGGAACCGGACAGGGGGCCAACGGCCTGACTTTC.

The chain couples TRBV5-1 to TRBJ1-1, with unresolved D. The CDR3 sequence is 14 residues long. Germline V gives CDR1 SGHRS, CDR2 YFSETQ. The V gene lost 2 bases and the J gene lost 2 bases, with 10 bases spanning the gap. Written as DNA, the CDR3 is TGCGCCAGCAGCTTCGGCGGAGAAAACACTGAAGCTTTCTTT. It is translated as CASSFGGENTEAFF.

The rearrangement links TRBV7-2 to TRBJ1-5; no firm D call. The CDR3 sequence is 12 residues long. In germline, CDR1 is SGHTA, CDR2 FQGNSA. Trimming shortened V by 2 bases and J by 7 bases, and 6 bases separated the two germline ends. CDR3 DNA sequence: TGTGCCAGCAGCTTAACCGGGCAGCCCCAGCATTTT. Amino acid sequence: CASSLTGQPQHF.

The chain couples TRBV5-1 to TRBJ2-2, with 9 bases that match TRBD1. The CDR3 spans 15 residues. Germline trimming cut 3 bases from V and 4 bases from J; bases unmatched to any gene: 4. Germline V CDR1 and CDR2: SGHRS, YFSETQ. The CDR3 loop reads CASSSDRGGTGELFF. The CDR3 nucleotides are TGCGCCAGCAGCTCGGACAGGGGCGGCACCGGGGAGCTGTTTTTT.

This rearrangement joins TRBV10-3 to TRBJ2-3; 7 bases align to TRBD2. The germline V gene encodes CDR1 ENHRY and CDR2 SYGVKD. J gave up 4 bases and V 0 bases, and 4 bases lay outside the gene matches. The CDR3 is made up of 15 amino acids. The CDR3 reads CAISESSSGADTQYF. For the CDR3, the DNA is TGTGCCATCAGTGAGTCGTCTAGCGGCGCAGATACGCAGTATTTT.

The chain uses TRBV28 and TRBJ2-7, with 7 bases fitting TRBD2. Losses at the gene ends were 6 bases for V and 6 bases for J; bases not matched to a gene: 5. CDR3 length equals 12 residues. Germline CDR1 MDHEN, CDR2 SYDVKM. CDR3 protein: CASSLREGEQYF. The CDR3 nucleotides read TGTGCCAGCAGCCTCAGGGAGGGCGAGCAGTACTTC.

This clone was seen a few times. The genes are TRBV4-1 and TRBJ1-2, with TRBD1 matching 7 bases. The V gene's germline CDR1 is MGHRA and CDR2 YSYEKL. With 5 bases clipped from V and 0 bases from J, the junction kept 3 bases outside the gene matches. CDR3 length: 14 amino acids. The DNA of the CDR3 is TGCGCCAGCAGCTTGGGGACAGCTAACTATGGCTACACCTTC. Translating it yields CASSLGTANYGYTF.

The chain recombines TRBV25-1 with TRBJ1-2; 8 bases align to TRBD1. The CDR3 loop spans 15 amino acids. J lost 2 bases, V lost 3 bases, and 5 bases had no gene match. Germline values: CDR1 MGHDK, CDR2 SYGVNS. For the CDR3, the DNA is TGTGCCAGCAGTGACAGCAGGACAGGGAACTATGGCTACACCTTC. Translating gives CASSDSRTGNYGYTF.

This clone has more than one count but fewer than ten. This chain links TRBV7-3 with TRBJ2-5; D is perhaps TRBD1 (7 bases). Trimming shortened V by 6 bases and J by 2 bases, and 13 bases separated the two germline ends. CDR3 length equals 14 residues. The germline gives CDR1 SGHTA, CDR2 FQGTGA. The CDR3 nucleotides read TGTGCCAGCAGTAAACAGGGGAGGCAAGAGACCCAGTACTTC. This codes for CASSKQGRQETQYF.

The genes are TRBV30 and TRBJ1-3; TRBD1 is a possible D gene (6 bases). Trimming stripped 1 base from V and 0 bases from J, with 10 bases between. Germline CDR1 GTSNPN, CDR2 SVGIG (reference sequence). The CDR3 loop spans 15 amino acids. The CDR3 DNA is TGTGCCTGGAGTGCCGGGACACCCTCTGGAAACACCATATATTTT. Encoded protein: CAWSAGTPSGNTIYF.

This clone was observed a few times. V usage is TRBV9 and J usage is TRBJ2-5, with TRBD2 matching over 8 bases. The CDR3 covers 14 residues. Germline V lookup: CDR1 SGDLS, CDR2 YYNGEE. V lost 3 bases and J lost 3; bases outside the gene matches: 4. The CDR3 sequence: CASSAGGAEETQYF. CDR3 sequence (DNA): TGTGCCAGCAGCGCCGGGGGGGCCGAAGAGACCCAGTACTTC.

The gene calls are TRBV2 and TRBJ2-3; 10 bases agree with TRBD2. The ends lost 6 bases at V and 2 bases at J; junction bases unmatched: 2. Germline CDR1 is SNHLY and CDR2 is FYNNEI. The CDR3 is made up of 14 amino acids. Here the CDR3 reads CASRTSGYTDTQYF. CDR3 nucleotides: TGTGCCAGCAGGACTAGCGGGTACACAGATACGCAGTATTTT.

CDR3 coding DNA: TGCGCCAGCAGCCAACGGACAGGAGCAAGCTCCTATAATTCACCCCTCCACTTT. It is translated as CASSQRTGASSYNSPLHF. The chain has TRBV4-1 and TRBJ1-6; 7 nucleotides align to TRBD1. This CDR3 has 18 amino acids. Germline V gene sequence: CDR1 MGHRA, CDR2 YSYEKL. Losses at the gene ends were 2 bases for V and 0 bases for J; bases not matched to a gene: 7.

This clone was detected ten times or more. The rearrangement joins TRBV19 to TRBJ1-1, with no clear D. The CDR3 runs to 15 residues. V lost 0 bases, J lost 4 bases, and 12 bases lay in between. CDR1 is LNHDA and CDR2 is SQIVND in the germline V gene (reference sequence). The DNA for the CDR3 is TGTGCCAGTAGTATAGATTCAGTTGCGGGCACTGAAGCTTTCTTT. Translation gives CASSIDSVAGTEAFF. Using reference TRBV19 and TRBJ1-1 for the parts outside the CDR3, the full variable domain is DGGITQSPKYLFRKEGQNVTLSCEQNLNHDAMYWYRQDPGQGLRLIYYSQIVNDFQKGDIAEGYSVSREKKESFPLTVTSAQKNPTAFYLCASSIDSVAGTEAFFGQGTRLTVV.

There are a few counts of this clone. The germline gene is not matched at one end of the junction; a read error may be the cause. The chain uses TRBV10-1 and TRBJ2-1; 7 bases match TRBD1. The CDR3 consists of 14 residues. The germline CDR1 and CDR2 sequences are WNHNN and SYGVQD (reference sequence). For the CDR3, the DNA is TGCGCCAGCAGTAAGGGACAGACCTACGATGAGCAGTTCTTC. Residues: CASSKGQTYDEQFF.

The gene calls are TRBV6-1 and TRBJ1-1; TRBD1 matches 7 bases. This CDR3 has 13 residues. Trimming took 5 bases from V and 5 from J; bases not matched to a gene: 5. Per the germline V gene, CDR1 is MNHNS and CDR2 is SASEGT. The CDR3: CASSLTGRTEAFF. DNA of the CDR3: TGTGCCAGCAGTTTGACAGGGAGGACTGAAGCTTTCTTT.

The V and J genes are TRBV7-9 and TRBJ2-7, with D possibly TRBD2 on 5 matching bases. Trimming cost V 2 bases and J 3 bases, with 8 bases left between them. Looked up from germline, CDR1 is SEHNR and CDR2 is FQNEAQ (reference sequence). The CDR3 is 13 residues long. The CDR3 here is CASSLTGDYEQYF. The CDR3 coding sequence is TGTGCCAGCAGCTTAACCGGGGACTACGAGCAGTACTTC.

CDR3 protein: CASRLNSVSEAFF. The DNA for the CDR3 is TGTGCCAGCAGACTAAATTCGGTCTCTGAAGCTTTCTTT. The V call is TRBV27, the J call TRBJ1-1; D is uncertain. This CDR3 comprises 13 residues. The V end was cut by 6 bases, the J end by 6 bases, with 14 bases between. Germline loops: CDR1 MNHEY, CDR2 SMNVEV (reference sequence).